This T cell receptor (beta chain) derives from a study of T cells in Graves' hyperthyroidism and ophthalmopathy. Study as a whole: Peripheral blood samples were taken at initial diagnosis, prior to any treatment.

This clonotype was found many times. Investigators excluded patients with uncontrolled infection, other autoimmune disease, pregnancy or lactation. Amplification yielded TCR beta CDR3 regions, with RNA transcripts as the source. Researchers ran a first-round RT-PCR on the TCR CDR3 using the HTBI primer set. TCRdb ran MiXCR on the multiplex PCR reads and lists one entry per CDR3 protein. The table records under 450,000 distinct CDR3 sequences, approximately 14% of them present only once. This TCR derives from a woman aged 18 to 35 with Graves' hyperthyroidism. The material sequenced was blood.

This CDR3 is CASRQGMNTEAFF. DNA of the CDR3: TGTGCCAGCAGACAGGGCATGAACACTGAAGCTTTCTTT. The chain links TRBV7-2 to TRBJ1-1; a weak D match, TRBD1 (6 bases). Germline-derived CDR1 and CDR2 are SGHTA and FQGNSA. The CDR3 sequence is 13 residues long. V lost 6 bases, J lost 0 bases, and 8 bases lay in between. The whole variable domain, filled in from reference TRBV7-2 and TRBJ1-1, reads GAGVSQSPSNKVTEKGKDVELRCDPISGHTALYWYRQSLGQGLEFLIYFQGNSAPDKSGLPSDRFSAERTGGSVSTLTIQRTQQEDSAVYLCASRQGMNTEAFFGQGTRLTVV.